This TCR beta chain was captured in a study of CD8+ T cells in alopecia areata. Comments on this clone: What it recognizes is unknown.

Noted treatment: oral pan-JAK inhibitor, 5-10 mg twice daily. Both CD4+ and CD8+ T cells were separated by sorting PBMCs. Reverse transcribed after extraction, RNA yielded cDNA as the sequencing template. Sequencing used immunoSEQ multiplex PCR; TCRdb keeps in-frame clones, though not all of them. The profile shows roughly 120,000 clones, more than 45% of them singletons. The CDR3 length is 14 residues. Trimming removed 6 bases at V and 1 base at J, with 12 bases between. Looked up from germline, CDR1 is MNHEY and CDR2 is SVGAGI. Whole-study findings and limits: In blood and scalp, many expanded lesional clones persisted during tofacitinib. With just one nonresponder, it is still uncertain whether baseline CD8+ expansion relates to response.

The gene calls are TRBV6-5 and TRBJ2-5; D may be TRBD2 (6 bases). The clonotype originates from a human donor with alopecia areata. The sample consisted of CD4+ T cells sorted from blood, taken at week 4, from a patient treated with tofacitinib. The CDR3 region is CASSSRGLQETQYF. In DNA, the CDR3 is TGTGCCAGCAGCTCGCGGGGACTCCAAGAGACCCAGTACTTC.